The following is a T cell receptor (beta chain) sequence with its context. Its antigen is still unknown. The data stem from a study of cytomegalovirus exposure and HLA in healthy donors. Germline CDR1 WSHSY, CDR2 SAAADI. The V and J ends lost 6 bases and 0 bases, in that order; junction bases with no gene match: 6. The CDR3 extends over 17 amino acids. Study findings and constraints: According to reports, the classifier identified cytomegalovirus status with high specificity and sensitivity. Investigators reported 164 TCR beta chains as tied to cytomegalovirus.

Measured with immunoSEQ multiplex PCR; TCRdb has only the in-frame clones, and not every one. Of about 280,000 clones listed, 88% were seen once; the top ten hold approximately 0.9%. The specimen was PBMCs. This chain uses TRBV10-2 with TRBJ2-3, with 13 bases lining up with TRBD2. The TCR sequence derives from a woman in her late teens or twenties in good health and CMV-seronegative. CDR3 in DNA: TGCGCCAGCAGGGGACTAGCGGGATTGTCTAGCACAGATACGCAGTATTTT. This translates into CASRGLAGLSSTDTQYF.